Following are 10 T cell receptor beta chains from one sample sequenced in a study of T cells in Graves' hyperthyroidism and ophthalmopathy. From RNA transcripts, TCR beta CDR3 regions were amplified. First-round RT-PCR targeting the TCR CDR3 was performed with the HTBI primer set. TCRdb ran MiXCR on the multiplex PCR reads and lists one entry per CDR3 protein. The sample shows approximately 400,000 distinct CDR3 sequences, about 20% of them seen only once. The source material was blood. Receptor source: a woman aged 18-29 years with Graves' hyperthyroidism.

This clonotype has a count of ten or more. The conserved closing phenylalanine or tryptophan is absent in this CDR3, likely reflecting a read error. The chain couples TRBV5-1 to TRBJ1-2; D remains ambiguous. Per germline, CDR1 SGHRS and CDR2 YFSETQ. The CDR3 contains 13 residues. V lost 4 bases and J 3 bases, leaving 10 bases between the germline ends. In DNA form, the CDR3 reads TGCGCCAGCAGCCCCAGCGGATACTATGGCTACACCTCC. Amino acid sequence: CASSPSGYYGYTS.

This clonotype was counted ten times or more. The V gene is TRBV27, the J gene TRBJ1-2, with D perhaps matching TRBD1 (5 bases). Per germline, CDR1 MNHEY and CDR2 SMNVEV (reference sequence). The CDR3 covers 15 residues. V dropped 2 bases and J dropped 4 bases, with 14 bases sitting between them. The CDR3 nucleotides are TGTGCCAGCAGTTTACGGTCAGGGCGGGGCTATGGCTACACCTTC. Its protein product is CASSLRSGRGYGYTF.

This clonotype showed up many times. This rearrangement joins TRBV12-3 or TRBV12-4 to TRBJ2-5; the D gene is possibly TRBD2 (6 bases). This CDR3 contains 14 residues. Trimming took off 1 base at V and 6 bases at J, with 12 bases between the two ends. The CDR3: CASSLGTTGQTQYF. DNA for the CDR3: TGTGCCAGCAGTTTAGGGACTACCGGTCAGACCCAGTACTTC.

This clonotype was seen many times. The genes are TRBV19 and TRBJ1-1, with D unresolved. Germline V gives CDR1 LNHDA, CDR2 SQIVND (reference sequence). V was clipped by 5 bases and J by 5 bases, with 12 bases between them. This CDR3 region has 13 residues. In DNA form, the CDR3 reads TGTGCCAGTAGTCGGGCGGTAGTGACTGAAGCTTTCTTT. Translation gives CASSRAVVTEAFF. The full variable domain, rest sourced from reference TRBV19 and TRBJ1-1, is DGGITQSPKYLFRKEGQNVTLSCEQNLNHDAMYWYRQDPGQGLRLIYYSQIVNDFQKGDIAEGYSVSREKKESFPLTVTSAQKNPTAFYLCASSRAVVTEAFFGQGTRLTVV.

This clonotype was detected ten times or more. The rearrangement joins TRBV12-3 or TRBV12-4 to TRBJ2-7; 7 nucleotides match TRBD2. This CDR3 has 14 amino acids. V trimming: 5 bases; J trimming: 6 bases; junction bases outside the gene matches: 10. CDR3 DNA: TGTGCCAGCAGTCCAGCCGGGGGGAGCAGCGAGCAGTACTTC. Translating it yields CASSPAGGSSEQYF.

This clonotype was detected a few times. V is TRBV4-1 and J is TRBJ1-2, with D uncertain. The CDR3 extends over 15 amino acids. Trimming took 4 bases from V and 0 from J, leaving 12 bases between them. The germline V gene has CDR1 MGHRA and CDR2 YSYEKL. The CDR3 DNA is TGCGCCAGCAGCCCCTCTCTGAGGGCTAACTATGGCTACACCTTC. Translation gives CASSPSLRANYGYTF.

This clonotype was counted many times. Here the CDR3 DNA reads TGTGCCAGCAGTTACTCGAGGGGCGCAGGGGCAGGTGGCTACACCTTC. Translated: CASSYSRGAGAGGYTF. The rearrangement uses TRBV6-5 and TRBJ1-2; tentative D call: TRBD1 (6 bases). The CDR3 has 16 amino acids. From germline, CDR1 is MNHEY and CDR2 SVGAGI. V was trimmed by 0 bases and J by 7 bases, leaving 18 bases between them.

Ten or more counts support this clonotype. The chain couples TRBV29-1 to TRBJ1-2, with TRBD1 identical over 8 bases. With V trimmed by 0 bases and J by 3 bases, 15 bases remained unmatched. Per germline, CDR1 SQVTM and CDR2 ANQGSEA. This CDR3 contains 18 residues. The CDR3 is CSVEDWLREDRGHYGYTF. CDR3 DNA: TGCAGCGTTGAAGATTGGTTGCGAGAAGACAGGGGTCACTATGGCTACACCTTC.

This clonotype was picked up many times. The CDR3 region has the DNA TGTGCCAGCAGCTTTGACGGGACAGACTCCTACGAGCAGTACTTC. Encoded protein: CASSFDGTDSYEQYF. V usage is TRBV7-8 and J usage is TRBJ2-7, with 7 bases lining up with TRBD1. The junction had 5 bases not matched to a gene; V was cut back by 3 bases and J by 0 bases. Looked up from germline, CDR1 is SGHVS and CDR2 is FQNEAQ. This CDR3 is 15 amino acids long.

This clonotype has a count of ten or more. In DNA form, the CDR3 reads TGTGCCAGCAGTGATCAATCGACAGGGGACGGCTACACCTTC. Translated: CASSDQSTGDGYTF. The chain links TRBV25-1 to TRBJ1-2, with 8 bases lining up with TRBD1. V gave up 3 bases and J gave up 8 bases; unmatched junction bases: 8. CDR1 and CDR2 from the germline V gene are MGHDK and SYGVNS. The CDR3 contains 14 residues.